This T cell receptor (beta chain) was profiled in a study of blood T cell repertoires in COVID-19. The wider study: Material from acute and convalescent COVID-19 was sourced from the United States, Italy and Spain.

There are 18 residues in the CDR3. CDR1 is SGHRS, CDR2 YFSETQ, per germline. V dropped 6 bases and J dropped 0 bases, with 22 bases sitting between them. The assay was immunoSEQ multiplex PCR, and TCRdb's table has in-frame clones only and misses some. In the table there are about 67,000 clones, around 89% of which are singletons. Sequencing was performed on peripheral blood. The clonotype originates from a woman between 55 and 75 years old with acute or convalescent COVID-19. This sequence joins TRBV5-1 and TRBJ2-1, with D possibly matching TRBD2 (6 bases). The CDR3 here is CASITGELGSRSYNEQFF. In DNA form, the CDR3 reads TGCGCCAGCATAACGGGGGAGCTAGGTTCCCGCTCCTACAATGAGCAGTTCTTC.